The T cell receptor (beta chain) under discussion was sequenced for a study of CD8 T cells in ankylosing spondylitis. The study, taken as a whole, reports: A subset of motif variants has previously been described in the synovial fluid and blood of reactive arthritis. A motif of roughly eight highly homologous TCR beta variants was seen as apparently characteristic of ankylosing spondylitis blood. Disease-linked clones were reportedly significantly enriched in matched ankylosing spondylitis synovial fluid. Peripheral blood held disease-linked clones only at relatively low frequency, and these were CD8+.

TCRdb reprocessed the 5' RACE reads via MiXCR and lists one record per CDR3 protein. This table holds about 140,000 distinct CDR3 sequences, roughly 8% found once. CDR1 and CDR2 from the germline V gene are MNHEY and SVGEGT. Unmatched junction bases numbered 6, after V lost 6 bases and J lost 6 bases. This CDR3 is 13 amino acids long. This clonotype appeared many times. Antigen specificity is unknown. Sequencing was carried out using synovial fluid, either unsorted or a sorted T cell fraction (not recorded which). This receptor was identified in a male donor with ankylosing spondylitis. The chain joins TRBV6-2 or TRBV6-3 to TRBJ1-2; 8 bases map to TRBD1. The CDR3 loop is CASRTGQGHGYTF. CDR3 coding DNA: TGTGCCAGCAGAACCGGACAGGGACATGGCTACACCTTC.